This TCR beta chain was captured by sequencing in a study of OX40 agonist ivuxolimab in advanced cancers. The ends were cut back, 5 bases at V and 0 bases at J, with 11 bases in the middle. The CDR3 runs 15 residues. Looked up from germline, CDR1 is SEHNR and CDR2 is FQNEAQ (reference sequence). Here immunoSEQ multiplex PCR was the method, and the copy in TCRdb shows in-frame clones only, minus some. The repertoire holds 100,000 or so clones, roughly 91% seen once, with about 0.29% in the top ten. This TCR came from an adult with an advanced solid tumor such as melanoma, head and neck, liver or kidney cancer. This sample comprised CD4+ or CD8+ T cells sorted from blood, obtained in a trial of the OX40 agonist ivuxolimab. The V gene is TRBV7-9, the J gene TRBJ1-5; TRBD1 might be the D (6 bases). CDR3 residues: CASSPRGSSNQPQHF. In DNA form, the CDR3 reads TGTGCCAGCAGCCCCAGGGGCTCTAGCAATCAGCCCCAGCATTTT.